This T cell receptor beta chain is from a study of blood T cell repertoires in COVID-19. Clones were read by immunoSEQ multiplex PCR, and TCRdb kept only the in-frame ones, dropping some. In the table there are about 82,000 clones, under 90% of which are singletons. Sequenced: peripheral blood. This clonotype was obtained from a man older than 75 with acute or convalescent COVID-19.

This chain's CDR3 is CASSRGLEETQYF. The CDR3 region has the DNA TGTGCCAGCAGCCGGGGACTTGAAGAGACCCAGTACTTC. The V and J genes are TRBV11-2 and TRBJ2-5; D is perhaps TRBD2 (6 bases). CDR1 and CDR2 from the germline V gene are SGHAT and FQNNGV. V shed 5 bases and J shed 3 bases, with 10 bases lying between them. This CDR3 is built from 13 residues.